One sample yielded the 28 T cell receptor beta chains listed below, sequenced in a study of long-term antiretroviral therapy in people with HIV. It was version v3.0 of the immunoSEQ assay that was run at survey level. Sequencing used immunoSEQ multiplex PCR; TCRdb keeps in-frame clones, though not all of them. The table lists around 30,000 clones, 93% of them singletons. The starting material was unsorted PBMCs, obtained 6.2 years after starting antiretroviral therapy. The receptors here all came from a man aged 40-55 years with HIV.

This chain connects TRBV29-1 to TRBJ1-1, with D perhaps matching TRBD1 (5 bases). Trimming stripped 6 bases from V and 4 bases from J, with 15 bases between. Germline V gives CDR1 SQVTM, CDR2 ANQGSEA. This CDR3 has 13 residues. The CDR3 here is CSVGTRESTEAFF. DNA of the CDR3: TGCAGCGTAGGGACCCGAGAAAGCACTGAAGCTTTCTTT.

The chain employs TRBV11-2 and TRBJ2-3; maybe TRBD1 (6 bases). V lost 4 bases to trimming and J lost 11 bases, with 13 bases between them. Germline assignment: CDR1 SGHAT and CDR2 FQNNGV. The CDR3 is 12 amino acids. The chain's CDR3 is CASSSPGHLQYF. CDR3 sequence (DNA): TGTGCCAGCAGCTCCCCGGGACATCTGCAGTATTTT.

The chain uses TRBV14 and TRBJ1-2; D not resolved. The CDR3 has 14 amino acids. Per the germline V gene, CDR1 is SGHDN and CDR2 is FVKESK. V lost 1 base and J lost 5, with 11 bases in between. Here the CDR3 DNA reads TGTGCCAGCAGCCAAGCGGGGAGAGGTTATGGCTACACCTTC. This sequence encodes CASSQAGRGYGYTF.

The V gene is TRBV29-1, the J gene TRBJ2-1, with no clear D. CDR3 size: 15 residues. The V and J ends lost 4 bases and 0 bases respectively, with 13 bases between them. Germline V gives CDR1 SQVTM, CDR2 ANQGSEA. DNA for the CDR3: TGCAGCGTTGGTGGGGATCAAAGCTCCTACAATGAGCAGTTCTTC. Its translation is CSVGGDQSSYNEQFF.

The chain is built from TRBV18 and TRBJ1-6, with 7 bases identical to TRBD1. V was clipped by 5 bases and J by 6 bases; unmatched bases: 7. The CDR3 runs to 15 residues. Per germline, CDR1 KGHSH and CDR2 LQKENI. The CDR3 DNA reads TGTGCCAGCTCAACAGGGGCGTCAGGTAATTCACCCCTCCACTTT. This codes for CASSTGASGNSPLHF.

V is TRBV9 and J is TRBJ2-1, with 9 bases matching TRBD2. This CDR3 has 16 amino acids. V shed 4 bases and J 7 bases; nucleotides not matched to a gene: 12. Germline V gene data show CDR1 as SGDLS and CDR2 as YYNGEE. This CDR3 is CASSLSGGRAENEQFF. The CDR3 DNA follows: TGTGCCAGCAGCCTATCGGGCGGGAGGGCCGAAAATGAGCAGTTCTTC.

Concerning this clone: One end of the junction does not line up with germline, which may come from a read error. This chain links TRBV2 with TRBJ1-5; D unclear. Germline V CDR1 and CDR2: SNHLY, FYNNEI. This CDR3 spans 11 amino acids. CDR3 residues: CASSGRQSQHF. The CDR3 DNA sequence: TGTGCCAGCAGTGGTCGTCAGTCCCAGCATTTT.

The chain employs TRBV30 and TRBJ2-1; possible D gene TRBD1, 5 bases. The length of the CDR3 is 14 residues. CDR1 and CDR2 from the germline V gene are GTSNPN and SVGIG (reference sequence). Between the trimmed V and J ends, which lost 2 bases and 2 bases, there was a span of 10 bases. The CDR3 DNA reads TGTGCCTGGAGTTCAGGGTTCCCCTACAATGAGCAGTTCTTC. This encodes CAWSSGFPYNEQFF.

The CDR3 loop is CASRTGNTEAFF. As DNA, the CDR3 is TGTGCCAGCAGGACCGGGAATACCGAAGCTTTCTTT. This chain connects TRBV27 to TRBJ1-1; the D is unclear. Germline CDR1 MNHEY, CDR2 SMNVEV (reference sequence). The CDR3 covers 12 residues. V shed 6 bases and J shed 8 bases, with 13 bases lying between them.

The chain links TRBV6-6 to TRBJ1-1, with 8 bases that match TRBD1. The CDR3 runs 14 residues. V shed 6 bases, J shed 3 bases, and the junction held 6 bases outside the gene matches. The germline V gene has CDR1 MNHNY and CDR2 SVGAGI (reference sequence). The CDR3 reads CASRQGAGDTEAFF. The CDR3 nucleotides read TGTGCCAGCAGGCAGGGGGCTGGCGACACTGAAGCTTTCTTT.

The CDR3 sequence: CASSSGYGYTF. The CDR3 DNA sequence: TGTGCCAGCAGCTCGGGGTATGGCTACACCTTC. The V and J genes are TRBV5-6 and TRBJ1-2; no clear D gene. The length of the CDR3 is 11 residues. The germline V gene encodes CDR1 SGHDT and CDR2 YYEEEE. V dropped 3 bases and J dropped 5 bases, with 5 bases sitting between them.

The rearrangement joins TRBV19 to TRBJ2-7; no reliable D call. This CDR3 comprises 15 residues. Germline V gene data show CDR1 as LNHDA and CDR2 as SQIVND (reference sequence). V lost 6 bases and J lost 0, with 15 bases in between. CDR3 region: CASSPVFLSSYEQYF. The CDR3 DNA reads TGTGCCAGTAGCCCAGTTTTCTTAAGCTCCTACGAGCAGTACTTC.

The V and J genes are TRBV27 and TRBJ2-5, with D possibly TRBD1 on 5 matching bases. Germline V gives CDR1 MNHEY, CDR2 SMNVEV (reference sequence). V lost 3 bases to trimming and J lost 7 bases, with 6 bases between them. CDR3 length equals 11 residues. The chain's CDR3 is CASSFQGTQYF. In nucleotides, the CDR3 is TGTGCCAGCAGTTTTCAGGGGACCCAGTACTTC.

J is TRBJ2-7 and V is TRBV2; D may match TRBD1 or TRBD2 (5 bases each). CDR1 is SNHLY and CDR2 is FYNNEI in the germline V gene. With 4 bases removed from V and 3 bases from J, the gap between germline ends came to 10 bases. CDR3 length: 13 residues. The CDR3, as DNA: TGTGCCAGCAGTGTGGGACCCGACTACGAGCAGTACTTC. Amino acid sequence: CASSVGPDYEQYF.

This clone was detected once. CDR3: CASSLSTGGDEQYF. In DNA, the CDR3 is TGTGCCAGCAGCTTATCGACAGGGGGTGACGAGCAGTACTTC. V is TRBV7-6 and J is TRBJ2-7; 9 bases line up with TRBD1. V gave up 2 bases and J gave up 5 bases; unmatched junction bases: 4. The germline V gene encodes CDR1 SGHVS and CDR2 FNYEAQ. This CDR3 comprises 14 residues.

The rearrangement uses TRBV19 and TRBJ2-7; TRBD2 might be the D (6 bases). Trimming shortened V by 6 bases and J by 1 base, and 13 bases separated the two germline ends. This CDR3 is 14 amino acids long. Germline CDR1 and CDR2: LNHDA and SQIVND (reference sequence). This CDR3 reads CASSLQEGSYEQYF. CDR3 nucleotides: TGTGCCAGTAGCCTTCAGGAGGGTTCCTACGAGCAGTACTTC. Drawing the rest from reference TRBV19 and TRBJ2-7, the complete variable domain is DGGITQSPKYLFRKEGQNVTLSCEQNLNHDAMYWYRQDPGQGLRLIYYSQIVNDFQKGDIAEGYSVSREKKESFPLTVTSAQKNPTAFYLCASSLQEGSYEQYFGPGTRLTVT.

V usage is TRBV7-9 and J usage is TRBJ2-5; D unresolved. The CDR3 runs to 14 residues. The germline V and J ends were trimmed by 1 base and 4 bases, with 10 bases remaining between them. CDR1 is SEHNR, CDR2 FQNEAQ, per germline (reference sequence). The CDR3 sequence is CASSLGSVGETQYF. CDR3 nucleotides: TGTGCCAGCAGCTTAGGGTCAGTGGGAGAGACCCAGTACTTC.

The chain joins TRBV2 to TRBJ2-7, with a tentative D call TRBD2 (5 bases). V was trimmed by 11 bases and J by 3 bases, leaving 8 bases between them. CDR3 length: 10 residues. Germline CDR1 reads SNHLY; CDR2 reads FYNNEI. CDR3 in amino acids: CAAGYYEQYF. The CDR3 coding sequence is TGTGCCGCGGGCTACTACGAGCAGTACTTC.

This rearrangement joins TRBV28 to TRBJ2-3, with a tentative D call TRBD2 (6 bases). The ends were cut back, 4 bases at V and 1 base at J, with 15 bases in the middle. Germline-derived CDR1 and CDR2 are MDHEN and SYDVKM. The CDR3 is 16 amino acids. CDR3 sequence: CASSSTPGEGTDTQYF. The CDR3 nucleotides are TGTGCCAGCAGTTCTACCCCGGGGGAGGGCACAGATACGCAGTATTTT.

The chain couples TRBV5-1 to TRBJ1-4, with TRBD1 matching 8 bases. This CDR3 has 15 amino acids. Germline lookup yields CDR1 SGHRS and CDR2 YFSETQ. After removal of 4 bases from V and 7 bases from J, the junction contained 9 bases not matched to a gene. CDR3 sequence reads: CASSVTGGPGEKLFF. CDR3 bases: TGCGCCAGCAGCGTTACAGGGGGGCCGGGTGAAAAACTGTTTTTT.

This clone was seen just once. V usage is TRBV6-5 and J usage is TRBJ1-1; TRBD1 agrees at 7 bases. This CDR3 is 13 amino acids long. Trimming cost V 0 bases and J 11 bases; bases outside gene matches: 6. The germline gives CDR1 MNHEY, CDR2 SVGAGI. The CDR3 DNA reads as TGTGCCAGCAGTTACTCCCAGGGGGTAGGTGCTTTCTTT. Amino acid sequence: CASSYSQGVGAFF.

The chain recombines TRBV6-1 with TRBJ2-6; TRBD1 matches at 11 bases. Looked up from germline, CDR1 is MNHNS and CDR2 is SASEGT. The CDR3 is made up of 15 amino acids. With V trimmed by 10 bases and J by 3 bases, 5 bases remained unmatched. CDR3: CATGQGEYGANVLTF. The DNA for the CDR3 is TGTGCCACGGGACAGGGGGAATATGGGGCCAACGTCCTGACTTTC.

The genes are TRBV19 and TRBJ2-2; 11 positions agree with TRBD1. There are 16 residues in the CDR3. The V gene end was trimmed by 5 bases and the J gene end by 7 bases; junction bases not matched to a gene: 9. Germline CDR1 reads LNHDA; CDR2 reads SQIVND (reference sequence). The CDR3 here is CASSRGQGEYGGELFF. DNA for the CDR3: TGTGCCAGTAGTCGGGGACAGGGGGAATACGGCGGGGAGCTGTTTTTT.

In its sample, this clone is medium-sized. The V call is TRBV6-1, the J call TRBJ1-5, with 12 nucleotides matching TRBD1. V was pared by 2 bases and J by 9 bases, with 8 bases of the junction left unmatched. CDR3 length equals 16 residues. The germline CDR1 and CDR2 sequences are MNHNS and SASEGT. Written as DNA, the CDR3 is TGTGCCAGCAGTGAATGGGACAGGGGGCCCGCTTTGCCCCAGCATTTT. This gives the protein CASSEWDRGPALPQHF.

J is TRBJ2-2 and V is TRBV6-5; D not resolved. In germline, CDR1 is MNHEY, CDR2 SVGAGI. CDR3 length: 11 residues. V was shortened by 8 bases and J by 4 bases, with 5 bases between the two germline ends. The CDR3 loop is CASGSTGELFF. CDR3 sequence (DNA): TGTGCCAGCGGAAGCACCGGGGAGCTGTTTTTT.

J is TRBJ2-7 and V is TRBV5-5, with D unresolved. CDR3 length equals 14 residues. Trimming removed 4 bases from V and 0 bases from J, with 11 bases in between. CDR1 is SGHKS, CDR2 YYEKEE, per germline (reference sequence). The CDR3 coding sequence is TGTGCCAGCAGCACGAGGTGGCCCTCCTACGAGCAGTACTTC. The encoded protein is CASSTRWPSYEQYF.

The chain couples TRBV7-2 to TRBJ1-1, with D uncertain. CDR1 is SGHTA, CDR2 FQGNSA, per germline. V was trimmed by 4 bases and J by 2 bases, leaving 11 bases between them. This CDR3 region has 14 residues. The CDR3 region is CASSSPDLNTEAFF. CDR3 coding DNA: TGTGCCAGCAGCTCCCCGGACTTAAACACTGAAGCTTTCTTT. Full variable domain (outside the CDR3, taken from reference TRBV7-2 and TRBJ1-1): GAGVSQSPSNKVTEKGKDVELRCDPISGHTALYWYRQSLGQGLEFLIYFQGNSAPDKSGLPSDRFSAERTGGSVSTLTIQRTQQEDSAVYLCASSSPDLNTEAFFGQGTRLTVV.

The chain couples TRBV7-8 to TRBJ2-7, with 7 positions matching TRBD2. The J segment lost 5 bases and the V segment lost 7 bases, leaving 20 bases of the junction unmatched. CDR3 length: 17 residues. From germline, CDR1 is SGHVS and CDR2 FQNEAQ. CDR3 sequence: CASTRSRSSGAMHEQYF. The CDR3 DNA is TGTGCCAGCACAAGAAGCCGTTCAAGCGGGGCCATGCACGAGCAGTACTTC.